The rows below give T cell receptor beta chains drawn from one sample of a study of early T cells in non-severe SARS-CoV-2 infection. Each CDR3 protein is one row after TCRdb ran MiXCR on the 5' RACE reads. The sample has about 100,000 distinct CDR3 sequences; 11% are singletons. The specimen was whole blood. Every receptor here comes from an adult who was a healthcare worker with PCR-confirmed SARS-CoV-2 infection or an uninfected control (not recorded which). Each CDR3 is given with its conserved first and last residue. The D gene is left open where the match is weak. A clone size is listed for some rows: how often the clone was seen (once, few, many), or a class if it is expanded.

CDR3 protein: CASSLVFHREETGANVLTF
CDR3 DNA: TGTGCCAGCAGCTTAGTATTCCACAGGGAGGAGACTGGGGCCAACGTCCTGACTTTC
clone size: many
V gene: TRBV7-8
J gene: TRBJ2-6
D gene: .

CDR3 protein: CAWTLRRGLAGYKEQFF
CDR3 DNA: TGTGCCTGGACCCTACGGAGAGGACTAGCGGGGTACAAAGAGCAGTTCTTC
clone size: .
V gene: TRBV30
J gene: TRBJ2-1
D gene: TRBD2

CDR3 protein: CATSNRLGTGELFF
CDR3 DNA: TGTGCCACCAGTAACCGCCTAGGGACCGGGGAGCTGTTTTTT
clone size: few
V gene: TRBV24-1
J gene: TRBJ2-2
D gene: .

CDR3 protein: CSARLADNEQFF
CDR3 DNA: TGCAGTGCTAGACTAGCGGACAATGAGCAGTTCTTC
clone size: many
V gene: TRBV20-1
J gene: TRBJ2-1
D gene: TRBD2

CDR3 protein: CVSSTNTDSTGHYGYTF
CDR3 DNA: TGTGTCAGCAGCACGAACACGGACTCCACAGGGCATTATGGCTACACCTTC
clone size: .
V gene: TRBV7-9
J gene: TRBJ1-2
D gene: .

CDR3 protein: CASSLYPAGYTF
CDR3 DNA: TGTGCCAGCAGTTTATACCCAGCCGGCTACACCTTC
clone size: .
V gene: TRBV28
J gene: TRBJ1-2
D gene: .

CDR3 protein: CASSSPSGTLNTEAFF
CDR3 DNA: TGTGCCAGCAGTTCGCCCTCCGGGACACTGAACACTGAAGCTTTCTTT
clone size: few
V gene: TRBV12-3/TRBV12-4
J gene: TRBJ1-1
D gene: .

CDR3 protein: CSASERLINTEAFF
CDR3 DNA: TGCAGTGCTAGTGAGAGACTGATTAACACTGAAGCTTTCTTT
clone size: few
V gene: TRBV20-1
J gene: TRBJ1-1
D gene: .

CDR3 protein: CAISIQGNEQFF
CDR3 DNA: TGTGCCATCAGTATACAGGGAAATGAGCAGTTCTTC
clone size: .
V gene: TRBV10-3
J gene: TRBJ2-1
D gene: .

CDR3 protein: CATSRGGGYQPQHF
CDR3 DNA: TGTGCCACCAGCAGAGGCGGGGGCTATCAGCCCCAGCATTTT
clone size: many
V gene: TRBV15
J gene: TRBJ1-5
D gene: .

CDR3 protein: CASSLSPQLAGQFF
CDR3 DNA: TGTGCCAGCAGTTTATCCCCCCAACTAGCGGGGCAGTTCTTC
clone size: .
V gene: TRBV28
J gene: TRBJ2-1
D gene: TRBD2

CDR3 protein: CAWTWTGNSGNTIYF
CDR3 DNA: TGTGCCTGGACCTGGACAGGAAACTCTGGAAACACCATATATTTT
clone size: few
V gene: TRBV30
J gene: TRBJ1-3
D gene: TRBD1

CDR3 protein: CASSPPSGGFGYTF
CDR3 DNA: TGTGCCAGCAGCCCCCCGAGCGGGGGCTTTGGCTACACCTTC
clone size: .
V gene: TRBV12-3/TRBV12-4
J gene: TRBJ1-2
D gene: .

CDR3 protein: CSANGHGGRALEAFF
CDR3 DNA: TGCAGTGCTAATGGACATGGGGGCCGTGCCCTTGAAGCTTTCTTT
clone size: few
V gene: TRBV20-1
J gene: TRBJ1-1
D gene: .

CDR3 protein: CASSSVQGPEAFF
CDR3 DNA: TGTGCCAGCAGCTCTGTCCAGGGACCCGAAGCTTTCTTT
clone size: few
V gene: TRBV11-2
J gene: TRBJ1-1
D gene: .

CDR3 protein: CASSTYTGTLTGELFF
CDR3 DNA: TGTGCCAGCAGCACGTATACCGGGACCCTGACCGGGGAGCTGTTTTTT
clone size: many
V gene: TRBV7-2
J gene: TRBJ2-2
D gene: .

CDR3 protein: CAWSVTQNTEAFF
CDR3 DNA: TGTGCCTGGAGCGTGACGCAGAACACTGAAGCTTTCTTT
clone size: .
V gene: TRBV30
J gene: TRBJ1-1
D gene: .

CDR3 protein: CASSYSVHRGASDTQYF
CDR3 DNA: TGTGCCAGCAGTTACTCTGTCCATCGTGGGGCATCAGATACGCAGTATTTT
clone size: .
V gene: TRBV6-5
J gene: TRBJ2-3
D gene: .

CDR3 protein: CSARLGGSYTEAFF
CDR3 DNA: TGCAGTGCTAGACTAGGCGGAAGTTACACTGAAGCTTTCTTT
clone size: few
V gene: TRBV20-1
J gene: TRBJ1-1
D gene: .

CDR3 protein: CSASPTSYEQYF
CDR3 DNA: TGCAGTGCTAGTCCAACCTCCTACGAGCAGTACTTC
clone size: .
V gene: TRBV20-1
J gene: TRBJ2-7
D gene: .

CDR3 protein: CASSSDYSNQPQHF
CDR3 DNA: TGTGCCAGCTCTTCGGATTATAGCAATCAGCCCCAGCATTTT
clone size: .
V gene: TRBV18
J gene: TRBJ1-5
D gene: .

CDR3 protein: CSARGAGGSPLHF
CDR3 DNA: TGCAGTGCTAGAGGGGCAGGGGGTTCACCCCTCCACTTT
clone size: few
V gene: TRBV20-1
J gene: TRBJ1-6
D gene: TRBD1

CDR3 protein: CASMAGRGGEQYF
CDR3 DNA: TGTGCCAGCATGGCCGGGAGAGGAGGCGAGCAGTACTTC
clone size: few
V gene: TRBV6-6
J gene: TRBJ2-7
D gene: .

CDR3 protein: CASSATLGQGPPTQYF
CDR3 DNA: TGTGCCAGCTCAGCAACCTTGGGACAGGGCCCCCCTACGCAGTATTTT
clone size: few
V gene: TRBV18
J gene: TRBJ2-3
D gene: TRBD1

CDR3 protein: CASSFWGTTDTQYF
CDR3 DNA: TGTGCCAGCAGTTTTTGGGGGACCACAGATACGCAGTATTTT
clone size: .
V gene: TRBV27
J gene: TRBJ2-3
D gene: .

CDR3 protein: CASAPGAGWSDEQYF
CDR3 DNA: TGCGCCAGCGCCCCGGGAGCGGGATGGAGTGACGAGCAGTACTTC
clone size: many
V gene: TRBV10-2
J gene: TRBJ2-7
D gene: TRBD2

CDR3 protein: CASSELSAYEQYF
CDR3 DNA: TGCGCCAGCAGTGAGTTGTCCGCATACGAGCAGTACTTC
clone size: few
V gene: TRBV10-2
J gene: TRBJ2-7
D gene: .

CDR3 protein: CASAGPSTDTQYF
CDR3 DNA: TGTGCCAGCGCCGGACCTAGCACAGATACGCAGTATTTT
clone size: few
V gene: TRBV6-6
J gene: TRBJ2-3
D gene: .

CDR3 protein: CASSSKNSPAYF
CDR3 DNA: TGTGCCAGCAGTTCCAAAAACAGCCCCGCGTACTTC
clone size: many
V gene: TRBV28
J gene: TRBJ2-7
D gene: .

CDR3 protein: CASSQLAGSYEQYF
CDR3 DNA: TGTGCCAGCAGCCAACTAGCGGGTTCCTACGAGCAGTACTTC
clone size: many
V gene: TRBV3-1
J gene: TRBJ2-7
D gene: TRBD2

CDR3 protein: CSAGTGASEAFF
CDR3 DNA: TGCAGCGCCGGGACAGGGGCTTCTGAAGCTTTCTTT
clone size: few
V gene: TRBV29-1
J gene: TRBJ1-1
D gene: TRBD1

CDR3 protein: CASSLGPGANYGYTF
CDR3 DNA: TGTGCCAGCAGTTTAGGACCAGGAGCTAACTATGGCTACACCTTC
clone size: many
V gene: TRBV28
J gene: TRBJ1-2
D gene: .

CDR3 protein: CASSSLATEETQYF
CDR3 DNA: TGTGCCAGCAGTTCACTAGCGACCGAAGAGACCCAGTACTTC
clone size: many
V gene: TRBV27
J gene: TRBJ2-5
D gene: TRBD2

CDR3 protein: CASSPLAEYSYNEQFF
CDR3 DNA: TGTGCCAGCAGCCCACTAGCCGAATACTCCTACAATGAGCAGTTCTTC
clone size: many
V gene: TRBV7-9
J gene: TRBJ2-1
D gene: .

CDR3 protein: CASKAGQDHQPQHF
CDR3 DNA: TGTGCCAGCAAAGCCGGACAGGATCATCAGCCCCAGCATTTT
clone size: many
V gene: TRBV12-3/TRBV12-4
J gene: TRBJ1-5
D gene: TRBD1

CDR3 protein: CASNYGGTASDEQFF
CDR3 DNA: TGTGCCAGCAATTACGGGGGGACAGCCTCCGATGAGCAGTTCTTC
clone size: few
V gene: TRBV12-3/TRBV12-4
J gene: TRBJ2-1
D gene: .

CDR3 protein: CASSDGGAEPQYF
CDR3 DNA: TGCGCCAGCAGCGACGGGGGAGCGGAACCGCAGTACTTC
clone size: many
V gene: TRBV5-1
J gene: TRBJ2-7
D gene: .

CDR3 protein: CASSDSGRQPYEQYF
CDR3 DNA: TGTGCCAGCAGTGATAGCGGGAGGCAGCCCTACGAGCAGTACTTC
clone size: many
V gene: TRBV12-3/TRBV12-4
J gene: TRBJ2-7
D gene: TRBD2

CDR3 protein: CASTEGPGELFF
CDR3 DNA: TGTGCCAGCACTGAGGGCCCCGGGGAGCTGTTTTTT
clone size: once
V gene: TRBV3-1
J gene: TRBJ2-2
D gene: .

CDR3 protein: CASKVGAPNKNIQYF
CDR3 DNA: TGTGCCAGCAAGGTGGGAGCGCCAAACAAAAACATTCAGTACTTC
clone size: few
V gene: TRBV6-5
J gene: TRBJ2-4
D gene: .

CDR3 protein: CASSRTRTYTDTQYF
CDR3 DNA: TGTGCCAGCAGCCGGACCCGGACCTACACAGATACGCAGTATTTT
clone size: .
V gene: TRBV7-9
J gene: TRBJ2-3
D gene: .

CDR3 protein: CASSYEQGREALYEQYF
CDR3 DNA: TGTGCCAGCAGCTATGAACAGGGAAGGGAGGCCCTCTACGAGCAGTACTTC
clone size: few
V gene: TRBV7-8
J gene: TRBJ2-7
D gene: .

CDR3 protein: CSALVAQAGSYEQYF
CDR3 DNA: TGCAGTGCTCTAGTGGCTCAAGCAGGCTCCTACGAGCAGTACTTC
clone size: .
V gene: TRBV20-1
J gene: TRBJ2-7
D gene: .

CDR3 protein: CASSWTVRDQPQHF
CDR3 DNA: TGTGCCAGCAGCTGGACAGTGCGTGATCAGCCCCAGCATTTT
clone size: many
V gene: TRBV5-5
J gene: TRBJ1-5
D gene: .

CDR3 protein: CSVWSGDSYNEQFF
CDR3 DNA: TGCAGCGTTTGGTCGGGAGACTCCTACAATGAGCAGTTCTTC
clone size: .
V gene: TRBV29-1
J gene: TRBJ2-1
D gene: .

CDR3 protein: CSANPGGVGPDTQYF
CDR3 DNA: TGCAGTGCAAACCCTGGGGGGGTCGGTCCAGATACGCAGTATTTT
clone size: .
V gene: TRBV20-1
J gene: TRBJ2-3
D gene: TRBD2

CDR3 protein: CASSLALSGANVLTF
CDR3 DNA: TGCGCCAGCAGCTTGGCTCTCTCTGGGGCCAACGTCCTGACTTTC
clone size: few
V gene: TRBV5-1
J gene: TRBJ2-6
D gene: .

CDR3 protein: CASSQAQGFGSGNTIYF
CDR3 DNA: TGCGCCAGCAGCCAAGCCCAGGGTTTCGGCTCTGGAAACACCATATATTTT
clone size: many
V gene: TRBV4-1
J gene: TRBJ1-3
D gene: .

CDR3 protein: CASSSPMDEQYF
CDR3 DNA: TGTGCCAGCAGTTCCCCAATGGATGAGCAGTACTTC
clone size: few
V gene: TRBV28
J gene: TRBJ2-7
D gene: .

CDR3 protein: CSAQMGAGGYSDTQYF
CDR3 DNA: TGCAGTGCTCAGATGGGAGCGGGAGGGTATTCAGATACGCAGTATTTT
clone size: .
V gene: TRBV20-1
J gene: TRBJ2-3
D gene: TRBD2

CDR3 protein: CASVGGRVTGELFF
CDR3 DNA: TGTGCCAGCGTCGGCGGGAGAGTCACCGGGGAGCTGTTTTTT
clone size: .
V gene: TRBV28
J gene: TRBJ2-2
D gene: TRBD2

CDR3 protein: CASRGDGNYGYTF
CDR3 DNA: TGTGCCAGCAGAGGAGACGGCAACTATGGCTACACCTTC
clone size: .
V gene: TRBV6-5
J gene: TRBJ1-2
D gene: .

CDR3 protein: CASSQELAGGITGELFF
CDR3 DNA: TGTGCCAGCAGCCAAGAACTAGCAGGGGGCATAACCGGGGAGCTGTTTTTT
clone size: .
V gene: TRBV4-2
J gene: TRBJ2-2
D gene: TRBD1

CDR3 protein: CASSPRTNEQFF
CDR3 DNA: TGTGCCAGCTCACCCCGTACCAATGAGCAGTTCTTC
clone size: many
V gene: TRBV18
J gene: TRBJ2-1
D gene: .

CDR3 protein: CSADGQPSSYNEQFF
CDR3 DNA: TGCAGTGCCGATGGACAACCGAGCTCCTACAATGAGCAGTTCTTC
clone size: few
V gene: TRBV20-1
J gene: TRBJ2-1
D gene: .

CDR3 protein: CASSYETGLYEQYF
CDR3 DNA: TGTGCCAGCAGTTACGAGACAGGGCTCTACGAGCAGTACTTC
clone size: many
V gene: TRBV6-2/TRBV6-3
J gene: TRBJ2-7
D gene: TRBD1